In its sample, the clone carrying this T cell receptor beta chain was seen a few times. The length of the CDR3 is 14 residues. With V trimmed by 6 bases and J by 7 bases, 11 bases remained unmatched. Germline V lookup: CDR1 MNHEY, CDR2 SVGAGI. The data are from a study of blood T cell repertoires in COVID-19. The overall study: Sources were T cells, B-cell-depleted T cells, or PBMCs; the material itself was cDNA or gDNA.

The repertoire was sequenced with immunoSEQ multiplex PCR; TCRdb's copy has only in-frame clones and lacks some. The sample yields 85,000 to 100,000 clones, approximately 84% seen once. V and J are TRBV6-5 and TRBJ1-1; 7 bases match TRBD1. This receptor was obtained from a woman aged 55-70 years with acute or convalescent COVID-19. Sequencing input: peripheral blood. The CDR3 sequence is CASRDPGQYFEAFF. The CDR3 DNA is TGTGCCAGCAGAGATCCGGGACAGTATTTTGAAGCTTTCTTT.